These 23 T cell receptor beta chains share one sample of origin, sequenced in a study of control samples from healthy donors and cancer patients. Measured with immunoSEQ multiplex PCR; TCRdb has only the in-frame clones, and not every one. This sample has 100,000 to 150,000 clones; 87% occur once, and the top ten carry more than 1.5%. The specimen was blood. Every receptor here comes from a man aged 18 to 30 in good health.

The chain has TRBV10-3 and TRBJ1-1; weak D call: TRBD1 (5 bases). Germline CDR1 reads ENHRY; CDR2 reads SYGVKD. The CDR3 has 13 amino acids. Trimming shortened V by 6 bases and J by 3 bases, and 11 bases separated the two germline ends. DNA for the CDR3: TGTGCCATCAGCGGGACGGAATACACTGAAGCTTTCTTT. As protein: CAISGTEYTEAFF.

This sequence joins TRBV28 and TRBJ1-1, with a tentative D call TRBD1 (5 bases). This CDR3 has 15 amino acids. Germline CDR1 and CDR2: MDHEN and SYDVKM. V lost 2 bases, J lost 1 base, and 11 bases lay in between. The CDR3 coding sequence is TGTGCCAGCAGTTTAGCCCCAGGGCGGAACACTGAAGCTTTCTTT. This codes for CASSLAPGRNTEAFF.

This clone was seen just once. This chain connects TRBV5-4 to TRBJ2-1, with 9 bases identical to TRBD2. The CDR3 is 15 residues long. V shed 4 bases, J shed 8 bases, and the junction held 10 bases outside the gene matches. Germline CDR1 reads SGHNT; CDR2 reads YYREEE (reference sequence). The CDR3 here is CASSTGTSLTHEQFF. CDR3 nucleotide sequence: TGTGCCAGCAGCACAGGGACTAGCCTTACACATGAGCAGTTCTTC.

V gene TRBV10-3 combines with J gene TRBJ1-1; D is unresolved. Germline V CDR1 and CDR2: ENHRY, SYGVKD. The CDR3 is made up of 13 amino acids. V was clipped by 10 bases and J by 2 bases, with 14 bases between them. The CDR3 DNA reads as TGTGCCACGGCTCCGGTCGTTAACACTGAAGCTTTCTTT. This sequence encodes CATAPVVNTEAFF.

This clone has more than one count but fewer than ten. The CDR3 DNA is TGTGCCAGCAGTCCCCATTCTAGCGGCAATGAGCAGTTCTTC. It translates to CASSPHSSGNEQFF. The chain links TRBV9 to TRBJ2-1; 7 bases are a match to TRBD2. The V gene's germline CDR1 is SGDLS and CDR2 YYNGEE. The CDR3 loop spans 14 amino acids. The V gene end was trimmed by 5 bases and the J gene end by 6 bases; junction bases not matched to a gene: 8. The full variable domain, its missing parts supplied by reference TRBV9 and TRBJ2-1, is DSGVTQTPKHLITATGQRVTLRCSPRSGDLSVYWYQQSLDQGLQFLIQYYNGEERAKGNILERFSAQQFPDLHSELNLSSLELGDSALYFCASSPHSSGNEQFFGPGTRLTVL.

The chain joins TRBV19 to TRBJ2-3; D remains unclear. CDR3 size: 15 residues. The V and J ends lost 3 bases and 0 bases respectively, with 10 bases between them. Germline CDR1 LNHDA, CDR2 SQIVND (reference sequence). The CDR3 loop is CASSISPTSTDTQYF. The CDR3 nucleotides read TGTGCCAGTAGTATCTCCCCAACTAGCACAGATACGCAGTATTTT.

The rearrangement links TRBV20-1 to TRBJ2-7, with D perhaps being TRBD1 or TRBD2 (5 bases each). Trimming left V 3 bases short and J 5 bases short, with 11 bases between. The CDR3 runs to 12 residues. Germline CDR1 reads DFQATT; CDR2 reads SNEGSKA (reference sequence). The CDR3 coding sequence is TGCAGTGCTAGTTTGAGGGGCAACGAGCAGTACTTC. Its protein is CSASLRGNEQYF.

The chain combines TRBV28 with TRBJ2-7; D not certain. The V end was cut by 8 bases, the J end by 2 bases, with 10 bases between. The CDR3 length is 12 residues. The germline V gene has CDR1 MDHEN and CDR2 SYDVKM. The CDR3 protein is CASLSVPYEQYF. The DNA for the CDR3 is TGTGCCAGCTTATCGGTCCCCTACGAGCAGTACTTC.

V and J are TRBV4-1 and TRBJ2-1; D ambiguous. The CDR3 extends over 15 amino acids. V was clipped by 0 bases and J by 0 bases, with 6 bases between them. Germline V gene sequence: CDR1 MGHRA, CDR2 YSYEKL. CDR3 sequence reads: CASSQEQSSYNEQFF. The CDR3 DNA sequence: TGCGCCAGCAGCCAAGAACAGAGCTCCTACAATGAGCAGTTCTTC.

This chain links TRBV6-6 with TRBJ2-5; D uncertain. CDR1 and CDR2 (germline): MNHNY, SVGAGI (reference sequence). The CDR3 is made up of 12 amino acids. V gave up 9 bases and J gave up 2 bases, with 10 bases separating them. Here the CDR3 reads CASKASQETQYF. DNA for the CDR3: TGTGCCAGTAAAGCTAGTCAAGAGACCCAGTACTTC.

The chain uses TRBV15 and TRBJ2-4; 7 nucleotides align to TRBD1. The CDR3 spans 16 residues. V lost 0 bases and J lost 5; bases outside the gene matches: 7. Germline values: CDR1 LNHNV, CDR2 YYDKDF (reference sequence). The CDR3 sequence is CATSRERRGRENIQYF. In DNA, the CDR3 is TGTGCCACCAGCAGAGAGAGAAGGGGGCGCGAAAACATTCAGTACTTC.

V is TRBV12-5 and J is TRBJ2-7; 10 positions match TRBD1. Trimming took 1 base from V and 3 from J; bases not matched to a gene: 9. Germline-derived CDR1 and CDR2 are LGHNT and FRNRAP. This CDR3 is built from 17 residues. CDR3: CASGLGTGTGALYEQYF. CDR3 coding DNA: TGTGCTAGTGGTTTGGGTACCGGGACAGGGGCTCTCTACGAGCAGTACTTC. The full variable domain, in which reference TRBV12-5 and TRBJ2-7 provide the parts outside the CDR3, is DARVTQTPRHKVTEMGQEVTMRCQPILGHNTVFWYRQTMMQGLELLAYFRNRAPLDDSGMPKDRFSAEMPDATLATLKIQPSEPRDSAVYFCASGLGTGTGALYEQYFGPGTRLTVT.

V gene TRBV7-3 combines with J gene TRBJ1-2, with D possibly TRBD1 on 5 matching bases. Germline CDR1 reads SGHTA; CDR2 reads FQGTGA. V lost 5 bases, J lost 7 bases, and 14 bases lay in between. This CDR3 has 13 amino acids. The CDR3 bases are TGTGCCAGCAGCCTTCAGGGTGGGGCTGGCTACACCTTC. Its protein is CASSLQGGAGYTF.

CDR3 nucleotides: TGCGCCAGCAGCCAAGACGGACAGTTCAATTCACCCCTCCACTTT. It yields the protein CASSQDGQFNSPLHF. V gene TRBV4-1 combines with J gene TRBJ1-6; the D gene is possibly TRBD1 (6 bases). V lost 0 bases and J lost 7, with 10 bases in between. This CDR3 is 15 amino acids long. The V gene's germline CDR1 is MGHRA and CDR2 YSYEKL.

The chain uses TRBV4-1 and TRBJ2-7, with D hard to call. The germline gives CDR1 MGHRA, CDR2 YSYEKL. V was trimmed by 1 base and J by 4 bases, leaving 17 bases between them. The CDR3 sequence is 16 residues long. In DNA form, the CDR3 reads TGCGCCAGCAGCCAAGGGCCACTGAGCTCCCGTTACGAGCAGTACTTC. As protein: CASSQGPLSSRYEQYF.

The chain has TRBV19 and TRBJ1-2, with 9 bases that match TRBD1. From germline, CDR1 is LNHDA and CDR2 SQIVND (reference sequence). This CDR3 comprises 17 residues. Losses at the gene ends were 2 bases for V and 5 bases for J; bases not matched to a gene: 12. DNA of the CDR3: TGTGCCAGTAGTATAAATTCCGGGACAGGGAGGTTATATGGCTACACCTTC. It translates to CASSINSGTGRLYGYTF.

V usage is TRBV5-1 and J usage is TRBJ2-1; TRBD2 aligns across 9 bases. Germline CDR1 reads SGHRS; CDR2 reads YFSETQ. This CDR3 has 12 residues. The ends lost 5 bases at V and 7 bases at J; junction bases unmatched: 1. The CDR3 DNA sequence: TGCGCCAGCAGGCGGGAGGGGAATGAGCAGTTCTTC. It is translated as CASRREGNEQFF.

The V gene is TRBV9, the J gene TRBJ2-1; D is ambiguous. The germline gives CDR1 SGDLS, CDR2 YYNGEE. The CDR3 loop spans 15 amino acids. Trimming left V 0 bases short and J 10 bases short, with 17 bases between. As DNA, the CDR3 is TGTGCCAGCAGCGTAGACCCGTCTGCGGTAAGAGAGCAGTTCTTC. The encoded protein is CASSVDPSAVREQFF.

This clone occurred a few times. The V call is TRBV9, the J call TRBJ2-5; TRBD2 matches at 8 bases. CDR3 size: 13 residues. Germline lookup yields CDR1 SGDLS and CDR2 YYNGEE. The trim removed 6 bases at V and 5 bases at J, leaving 6 bases unmatched. The CDR3 protein is CASTSTGGETQYF. As DNA, the CDR3 is TGTGCCAGCACGAGCACGGGGGGGGAGACCCAGTACTTC.

The chain's CDR3 is CASRPTGGWAPNQPQHF. CDR3 coding DNA: TGTGCCAGTAGGCCGACAGGGGGCTGGGCCCCCAATCAGCCCCAGCATTTT. V and J are TRBV19 and TRBJ1-5; 10 bases fit TRBD1. CDR3 length: 17 amino acids. Germline CDR1 and CDR2: LNHDA and SQIVND (reference sequence). The V gene end was trimmed by 6 bases and the J gene end by 3 bases; junction bases not matched to a gene: 11.

CDR3 in DNA: TGTGCCAGCAGCTTAGGGGGCAGGGGTGGCCACGAGCAGTACTTC. This encodes CASSLGGRGGHEQYF. The genes are TRBV11-2 and TRBJ2-7, with a weak D call TRBD1 (6 bases). Germline loops: CDR1 SGHAT, CDR2 FQNNGV. With 1 base removed from V and 5 bases from J, the gap between germline ends came to 15 bases. This CDR3 contains 15 residues.

The chain recombines TRBV18 with TRBJ2-5, with TRBD1 matching 10 bases. Germline V lookup: CDR1 KGHSH, CDR2 LQKENI. The CDR3 has 16 residues. V lost 5 bases to trimming and J lost 5 bases; unmatched junction nucleotides: 11. The CDR3 sequence: CASSRETGGADETQYF. CDR3 in DNA: TGTGCCAGCTCAAGAGAGACAGGGGGCGCGGATGAGACCCAGTACTTC.

This sequence joins TRBV25-1 and TRBJ2-7, with D possibly matching TRBD1 (5 bases). The germline V gene has CDR1 MGHDK and CDR2 SYGVNS. V lost 2 bases to trimming and J lost 7 bases, with 15 bases between them. This CDR3 has 14 residues. The CDR3 is CASSEGQGFGEQYF. In DNA form, the CDR3 reads TGTGCCAGCAGTGAAGGCCAGGGCTTTGGAGAGCAGTACTTC.